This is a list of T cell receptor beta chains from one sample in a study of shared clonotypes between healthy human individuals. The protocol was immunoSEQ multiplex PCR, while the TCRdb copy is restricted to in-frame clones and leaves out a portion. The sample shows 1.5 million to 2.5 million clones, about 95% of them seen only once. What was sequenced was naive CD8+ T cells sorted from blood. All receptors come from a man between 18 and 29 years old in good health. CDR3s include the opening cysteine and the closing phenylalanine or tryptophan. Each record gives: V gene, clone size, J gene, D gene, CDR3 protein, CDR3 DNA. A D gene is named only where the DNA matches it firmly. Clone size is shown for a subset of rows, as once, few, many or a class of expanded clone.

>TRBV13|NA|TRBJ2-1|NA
CASSLGRVVGNEQFF
TGTGCCAGCAGCTTAGGCCGGGTGGTGGGCAATGAGCAGTTCTTC
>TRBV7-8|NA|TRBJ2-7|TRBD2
CASSLVSGGVSWEQYF
TGTGCCAGCAGCTTAGTGAGCGGGGGGGTTTCGTGGGAGCAGTACTTC
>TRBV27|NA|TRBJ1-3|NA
CASSLGVSGNTIYF
TGTGCCAGCAGCCTGGGTGTCTCTGGAAACACCATATATTTT
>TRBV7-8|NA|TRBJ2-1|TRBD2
CASSLGLAGGYNEQFF
TGTGCCAGCAGCTTAGGACTAGCGGGAGGTTACAATGAGCAGTTCTTC
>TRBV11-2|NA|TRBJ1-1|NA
CASSLGTEAFF
TGTGCCAGCAGCTTGGGGACTGAAGCTTTCTTT
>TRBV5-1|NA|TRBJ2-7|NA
CASSLPGATYEQYF
TGCGCCAGCAGCTTACCAGGAGCAACCTACGAGCAGTACTTC
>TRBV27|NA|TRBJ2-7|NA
CASSPTPRVTYEQYF
TGTGCCAGCAGTCCAACTCCCAGGGTCACCTACGAGCAGTACTTC
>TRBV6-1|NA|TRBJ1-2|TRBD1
CASSARDRGQTNYGYTF
TGTGCCAGCAGTGCCAGGGACAGGGGTCAAACTAACTATGGCTACACCTTC
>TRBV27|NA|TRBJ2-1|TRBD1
CASSLLGETGDVDEQFF
TGTGCCAGCAGTTTATTGGGAGAGACAGGGGATGTAGATGAGCAGTTCTTC
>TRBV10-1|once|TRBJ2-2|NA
CASSESDIGGNTGELFF
TGCGCCAGCAGTGAGTCGGATATCGGGGGGAACACCGGGGAGCTGTTTTTT
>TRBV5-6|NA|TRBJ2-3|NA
CASSRGLVTDTQYF
TGTGCCAGCAGCCGCGGACTTGTCACAGATACGCAGTATTTT
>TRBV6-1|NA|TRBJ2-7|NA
CASNPGRNYEQYF
TGTGCCAGCAATCCAGGCCGAAACTACGAGCAGTACTTC
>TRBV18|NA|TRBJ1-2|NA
CASSPPDSYGYTF
TGTGCCAGCTCACCACCGGACAGCTATGGCTACACCTTC
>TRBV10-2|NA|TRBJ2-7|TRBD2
CASSDPGLAAYEQYF
TGCGCCAGCAGTGACCCGGGACTAGCGGCGTACGAGCAGTACTTC
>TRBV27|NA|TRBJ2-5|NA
CASRPYPEVSSETQYF
TGTGCCAGCAGACCCTATCCGGAGGTCTCAAGCGAGACCCAGTACTTC
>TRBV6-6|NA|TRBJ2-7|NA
CASSAAYEQYF
TGTGCCAGCAGCGCAGCCTACGAGCAGTACTTC
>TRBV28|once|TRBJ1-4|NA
CASSLSARGGSEKLFF
TGTGCCAGCAGTTTATCGGCCCGGGGAGGTTCGGAAAAACTGTTTTTT
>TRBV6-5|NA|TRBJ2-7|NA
CASRFPGPSYEQYF
TGTGCCAGCAGATTTCCGGGACCTTCCTACGAGCAGTACTTC
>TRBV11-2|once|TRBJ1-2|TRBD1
CASSLVTKGAYYGYTF
TGTGCCAGCAGCTTAGTGACTAAGGGGGCATACTATGGCTACACCTTC
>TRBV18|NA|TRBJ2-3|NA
CASSPWLGRDTQYF
TGTGCCAGCTCACCATGGCTAGGCCGAGATACGCAGTATTTT
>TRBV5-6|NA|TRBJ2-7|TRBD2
CASSLTSGYEQYF
TGTGCCAGCAGCTTGACTAGCGGCTACGAGCAGTACTTC
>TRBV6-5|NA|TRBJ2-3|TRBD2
CASKTSGGTDTQYF
TGTGCCAGCAAGACTAGCGGGGGGACAGATACGCAGTATTTT
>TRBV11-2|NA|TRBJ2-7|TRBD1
CASSFRTGGFPEQYF
TGTGCCAGCAGCTTTAGGACAGGGGGCTTCCCCGAGCAGTACTTC
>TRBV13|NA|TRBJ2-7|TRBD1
CASSPGTASYEQYF
TGTGCCAGCAGCCCCGGGACAGCCTCCTACGAGCAGTACTTC
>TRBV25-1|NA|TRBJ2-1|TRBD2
CASERSAGDEQFF
TGTGCCAGTGAGAGGAGCGCGGGGGATGAGCAGTTCTTC
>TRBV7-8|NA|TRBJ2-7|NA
CASSPTSLPYEQYF
TGTGCCAGCAGCCCTACGTCCCTACCCTACGAGCAGTACTTC
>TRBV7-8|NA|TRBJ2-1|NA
CASSLALAMSSYNEQFF
TGTGCCAGCAGCTTAGCGTTAGCGATGAGCTCCTACAATGAGCAGTTCTTC
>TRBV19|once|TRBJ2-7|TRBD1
CASTWTGGSFYEQYF
TGTGCCAGTACCTGGACAGGGGGCTCATTCTACGAGCAGTACTTC
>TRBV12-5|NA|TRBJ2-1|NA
CASGFSLTHYNEQFF
TGTGCTAGTGGTTTTTCACTAACCCACTACAATGAGCAGTTCTTC
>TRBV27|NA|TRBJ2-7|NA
CASSPSWGPAAYEQYF
TGTGCCAGCAGCCCCTCGTGGGGACCCGCCGCCTACGAGCAGTACTTC
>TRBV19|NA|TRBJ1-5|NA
CASSLGNSNQPQHF
TGTGCCAGTAGTTTAGGGAATAGCAATCAGCCCCAGCATTTT
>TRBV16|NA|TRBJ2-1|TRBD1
CASSQAWDSYNEQFF
TGTGCCAGCAGCCAAGCCTGGGACAGCTACAATGAGCAGTTCTTC
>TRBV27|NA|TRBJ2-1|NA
CASQPFRGHNEQFF
TGTGCCAGTCAGCCCTTCAGGGGCCACAATGAGCAGTTCTTC
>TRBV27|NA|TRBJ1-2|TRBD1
CASSTTGTGYGYTF
TGTGCCAGCAGTACGACCGGGACAGGGTATGGCTACACCTTC
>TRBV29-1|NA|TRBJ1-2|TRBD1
CSVAVQGASYGYTF
TGCAGCGTTGCGGTCCAGGGGGCTAGCTATGGCTACACCTTC
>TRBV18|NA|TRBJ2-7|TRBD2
CASSPELAGGLPPNEQYF
TGTGCCAGCTCACCAGAGCTAGCGGGAGGGCTACCTCCCAACGAGCAGTACTTC
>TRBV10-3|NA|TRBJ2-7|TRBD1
CAIAGGQGANYEQYF
TGTGCCATCGCCGGGGGACAGGGAGCAAACTACGAGCAGTACTTC